This TCR beta chain stems from a study of shared clonotypes between healthy human individuals. The overall study: Per donor, three plates held CD4 naive cells, three held CD4 memory, two held CD8 naive and one held CD8 memory. Study-wide findings and caveats: Sequencing depth was expected to affect clonotype sharing among donors. Estimated richness was generally greater in naive than memory subsets.

Approximately 210 ng DNA, tens of thousands of T cell genomes, went into each sorted-subset replicate PCR. Sequencing used immunoSEQ multiplex PCR; TCRdb keeps in-frame clones, though not all of them. The profile shows roughly 590,000 clones, just under 97% of them singletons. Details on this clone: Its antigen is still unknown.

CD45RO-negative cells were positively selected for CCR7, leaving out terminally differentiated effector memory CD45RA+ cells. V was shortened by 0 bases and J by 1 base, with 3 bases between the two germline ends. This CDR3 has 13 residues. Germline CDR1 reads MNHEY; CDR2 reads SVGAGI. The rearrangement uses TRBV6-5 and TRBJ1-2; D gene unclear. The receptor was isolated from a woman in her 30s in good health. Specimen: naive CD8+ T cells sorted from blood. CDR3 in DNA: TGTGCCAGCAGTTACTCCGATAACTATGGCTACACCTTC. Its translation is CASSYSDNYGYTF.